This is a list of T cell receptor beta chains from one sample in a study of response to subunit inactivated influenza vaccine. MiXCR, run by TCRdb on the RT-PCR reads, gives a single entry per CDR3 protein. The data show about 570,000 distinct CDR3 sequences, around 10% seen once. These data also formed part of another study, on T cells expressing NK-cell markers.

Sequencing was performed on PBMCs from blood, taken on the day of vaccination. The receptor source for this set is a man in his forties or fifties who received an inactivated influenza vaccine. CDR3s include the opening cysteine and the closing phenylalanine or tryptophan. The D gene is left open where the match is weak. Clone size, where shown, is once, few, many, or a class for clones that have expanded.

j_call,v_call,d_call,clone_size,cdr3_aa,cdr3_nt
TRBJ2-1,TRBV6-1,NA,many,CASSVVLGGNKEQFF,TGTGCCAGCAGCGTAGTATTAGGGGGTAATAAAGAGCAGTTCTTC
TRBJ2-1,TRBV20-1,NA,NA,CSARSQLHNEQFF,TGCAGTGCGAGAAGCCAGCTCCACAATGAGCAGTTCTTC
TRBJ1-5,TRBV7-2,NA,few,CASSLDHVGDQPQHF,TGTGCCAGCAGCTTAGATCACGTGGGGGATCAGCCCCAGCATTTT
TRBJ1-1,TRBV19,NA,NA,CASSGPVGTEAFF,TGTGCCAGTAGTGGGCCTGTGGGCACTGAAGCTTTCTTT
TRBJ2-1,TRBV5-1,NA,few,CASSYPLMDEQFF,TGCGCCAGCAGCTACCCCTTGATGGATGAGCAGTTCTTC
TRBJ1-2,TRBV2,TRBD1,NA,CASSGERGPNYGYTF,TGTGCCAGCAGCGGAGAAAGGGGGCCCAACTATGGCTACACCTTC
TRBJ2-7,TRBV6-1,NA,NA,CASRKQHSSEQYF,TGTGCCAGCAGGAAACAGCACTCCTCAGAGCAGTACTTC
TRBJ1-4,TRBV4-1,NA,few,CASSQWTDATNEKLFF,TGCGCCAGCAGCCAGTGGACAGATGCAACTAATGAAAAACTGTTTTTT
TRBJ2-5,TRBV20-1,NA,few,CSAKKETQYF,TGCAGTGCTAAAAAAGAGACCCAGTACTTC
TRBJ2-3,TRBV4-1,TRBD1,NA,CASSPRGSLGTDTQYF,TGCGCCAGCAGCCCCAGGGGGTCCTTGGGGACAGATACGCAGTATTTT
TRBJ2-3,TRBV9,TRBD2,NA,CASSARTSGTDTQYF,TGTGCCAGCAGCGCGAGGACTAGCGGAACAGATACGCAGTATTTT
TRBJ2-5,TRBV7-2,NA,few,CASSPWGDSGTQYF,TGTGCCAGCAGCCCGTGGGGGGATTCGGGGACCCAGTACTTC
TRBJ2-2,TRBV9,TRBD1,few,CASSERQGVPGELFF,TGTGCCAGCAGCGAAAGACAGGGGGTACCCGGGGAGCTGTTTTTT
TRBJ1-2,TRBV20-1,NA,few,CSVLFMGNYGYTF,TGCAGTGTATTATTTATGGGGAACTATGGCTACACCTTC
TRBJ2-7,TRBV12-3/TRBV12-4,TRBD2,NA,CASSPGTSGRSSYEQYF,TGTGCCAGCAGTCCCGGGACTAGCGGGAGGTCCTCCTACGAGCAGTACTTC
TRBJ2-7,TRBV29-1,TRBD2,NA,CSVWSAGLAGSYEQYF,TGCAGCGTTTGGTCAGCAGGGCTAGCGGGTTCCTACGAGCAGTACTTC
TRBJ2-3,TRBV4-3,NA,NA,CASSQRRRRSPDTQYF,TGCGCCAGCAGCCAGCGGCGGAGACGCTCCCCAGATACGCAGTATTTT
TRBJ2-5,TRBV5-1,TRBD2,NA,CASSLTTSGGGETQYF,TGCGCCAGCAGCTTGACCACTAGCGGCGGGGGAGAGACCCAGTACTTC
TRBJ2-7,TRBV18,TRBD2,NA,CASSPTRAGGYEQYF,TGTGCCAGCTCACCAACCCGGGCGGGAGGTTACGAGCAGTACTTC
TRBJ2-7,TRBV9,TRBD1,once,CASSVVTGDSYEQYF,TGTGCCAGCAGCGTAGTGACAGGGGACTCCTACGAGCAGTACTTC
TRBJ2-2,TRBV11-2,NA,NA,CASSPGTLLNPNTGELFF,TGTGCCAGCAGCCCAGGGACTCTTCTTAACCCGAACACCGGGGAGCTGTTTTTT
TRBJ1-6,TRBV28,TRBD1,NA,CASSRSTGSSPLHF,TGTGCCAGCAGCCGTTCGACAGGGAGTTCACCCCTCCACTTT
TRBJ2-1,TRBV19,TRBD2,few,CASSTLTSRWQNEQFF,TGTGCCAGTAGTACCTTGACTAGCCGCTGGCAAAATGAGCAGTTCTTC
TRBJ2-7,TRBV6-5,NA,few,CASKGDIYEQYF,TGTGCCAGCAAGGGGGACATCTACGAGCAGTACTTC
TRBJ2-1,TRBV7-9,NA,many,CASSLGWSAGQFF,TGTGCCAGCAGCTTAGGTTGGTCGGCTGGACAGTTCTTC
TRBJ2-7,TRBV20-1,NA,few,CSTGTQLVEQYF,TGCAGTACCGGGACTCAACTTGTGGAACAGTACTTC
TRBJ2-1,TRBV5-1,NA,NA,CASSLALVSYNEQFF,TGCGCCAGCAGCTTGGCCTTAGTTTCCTACAATGAGCAGTTCTTC
TRBJ1-2,TRBV19,NA,NA,CASSGNSKNNYGYTF,TGTGCCAGTTCCGGGAACAGCAAGAATAACTATGGCTACACCTTC
TRBJ2-3,TRBV3-1,NA,few,CASSPNLSTDTQYF,TGTGCCAGCAGCCCCAATTTAAGCACAGATACGCAGTATTTT
TRBJ2-1,TRBV4-3,TRBD1,NA,CASSQDIPGTGLIVPQFF,TGCGCCAGCAGCCAAGACATTCCCGGGACAGGGTTAATTGTGCCCCAGTTCTTC
TRBJ2-1,TRBV6-6,NA,few,CASSYKIGEQFF,TGTGCCAGCAGTTACAAAATAGGGGAGCAGTTCTTC
TRBJ2-1,TRBV27,NA,NA,CASRNRESYNEQFF,TGTGCCAGCAGAAACAGGGAGAGCTACAATGAGCAGTTCTTC
TRBJ2-7,TRBV14,TRBD1,NA,CASSQGDALGDRVSSYEQYF,TGTGCCAGCAGCCAGGGGGATGCTTTGGGAGACAGGGTGAGCTCCTACGAGCAGTACTTC
TRBJ2-6,TRBV5-5,NA,NA,CASSLARAEGANVLTF,TGTGCCAGCAGCTTGGCCCGGGCAGAGGGGGCCAACGTCCTGACTTTC
TRBJ2-7,TRBV5-6,TRBD1,few,CASSLGLGQGSYEQYF,TGTGCCAGCAGCTTGGGGCTGGGACAGGGCTCCTACGAGCAGTACTTC
TRBJ2-2,TRBV2,NA,few,CASSDRGIHTGELFF,TGTGCCAGCAGTGATAGAGGGATCCACACCGGGGAGCTGTTTTTT
TRBJ2-4,TRBV11-2,NA,many,CASSPNHPGQTIAKNIQYF,TGTGCCAGCAGCCCAAACCACCCTGGACAGACTATAGCCAAAAACATTCAGTACTTC
TRBJ2-1,TRBV6-5,NA,NA,CASSYSRVGSEQFF,TGTGCCAGCAGTTACTCGCGGGTTGGGAGTGAGCAGTTCTTC
TRBJ2-2,TRBV14,NA,many,CASSQARNTGELFF,TGTGCCAGCAGCCAAGCAAGGAACACCGGGGAGCTGTTTTTT
TRBJ2-1,TRBV20-1,NA,NA,CSARLGLTPFSEQFF,TGCAGTGCTAGGCTGGGACTTACCCCTTTCAGTGAGCAGTTCTTC
TRBJ2-5,TRBV7-2,TRBD1,NA,CASSAQTGGKTQYF,TGTGCCAGCAGCGCCCAGACAGGGGGCAAGACCCAGTACTTC
TRBJ2-2,TRBV7-7,NA,few,CASSQATSSGELFF,TGTGCTAGCAGTCAAGCGACTTCGAGCGGGGAGCTGTTTTTT
TRBJ2-1,TRBV7-9,TRBD1,NA,CASSPRQGSNEQFF,TGTGCCAGCAGCCCGAGACAGGGTAGCAATGAGCAGTTCTTC
TRBJ2-1,TRBV6-2/TRBV6-3,TRBD1,NA,CASSRGTGEQFF,TGTGCCAGCAGTAGGGGGACAGGGGAGCAGTTCTTC
TRBJ2-7,TRBV6-5,TRBD2,NA,CASSYGLAGGEQYF,TGTGCCAGCAGTTACGGACTAGCGGGAGGCGAGCAGTACTTC
TRBJ2-3,TRBV20-1,TRBD2,NA,CSAGTSGSYTQYF,TGCAGTGCAGGGACTAGCGGGAGTTATACGCAGTATTTT
TRBJ1-3,TRBV4-1,NA,few,CASSQGESSGNTIYF,TGCGCCAGCAGCCAAGGGGAGAGCTCTGGAAACACCATATATTTT
TRBJ1-1,TRBV4-1,NA,many,CASSFGGVNTEAFF,TGCGCCAGCAGCTTCGGGGGAGTGAACACTGAAGCTTTCTTT